Below are 27 T cell receptor beta chains sequenced from a single sample in a study of Tregs in tolerant kidney transplant recipients. Method: immunoSEQ multiplex PCR; TCRdb's copy keeps in-frame clones and lacks some. The table shows approximately 93,000 clones, with 93% occurring only once. Sequenced here: CD4+ T cells from blood, sampled before the transplant. Receptors originate from a human donor who received a combined kidney and bone marrow transplant.

This chain connects TRBV7-3 to TRBJ2-1; D might be TRBD2 (5 bases). The CDR3 contains 14 residues. V gave up 4 bases and J gave up 6 bases, with 13 bases separating them. In germline, CDR1 is SGHTA, CDR2 FQGTGA. CDR3 nucleotides: TGTGCCAGCAGCTCCTTCGTTGCGGGCAATGAGCAGTTCTTC. The encoded protein is CASSSFVAGNEQFF.

A single count supports this clone. The V call is TRBV6-5, the J call TRBJ1-1; D perhaps matches TRBD1 (5 bases). CDR3 size: 12 residues. Between the trimmed V and J ends, which lost 7 bases and 4 bases, there was a span of 10 bases. Germline CDR1 reads MNHEY; CDR2 reads SVGAGI. The CDR3 sequence is CASKGRGTEAFF. The CDR3, as DNA: TGTGCCAGCAAGGGAAGGGGCACTGAAGCTTTCTTT.

The chain couples TRBV5-1 to TRBJ1-1; 7 nucleotides align to TRBD1. The ends lost 4 bases at V and 3 bases at J; junction bases unmatched: 3. The CDR3 has 13 amino acids. Germline V gene data show CDR1 as SGHRS and CDR2 as YFSETQ. CDR3 amino acids: CASSHRGDTEAFF. In DNA form, the CDR3 reads TGCGCCAGCAGCCACAGGGGAGACACTGAAGCTTTCTTT.

J is TRBJ1-6 and V is TRBV7-2, with D tentatively TRBD1 (5 bases). Trimming removed 2 bases from V and 7 bases from J, with 18 bases in between. CDR1 SGHTA and CDR2 FQGNSA come from the germline V gene. This CDR3 comprises 17 residues. CDR3: CASSLLGVRSENSPLHF. CDR3 DNA sequence: TGTGCCAGCAGCTTATTAGGGGTTCGGTCCGAGAATTCACCCCTCCACTTT.

The rearrangement uses TRBV29-1 and TRBJ2-7; tentative D call: TRBD1 (6 bases). Between the trimmed V and J ends, which lost 7 bases and 1 base, there was a span of 11 bases. The V gene's germline CDR1 is SQVTM and CDR2 ANQGSEA. The CDR3 extends over 12 amino acids. The CDR3 region is CSAQQGSYEQYF. The CDR3, as DNA: TGCAGCGCACAACAGGGATCCTACGAGCAGTACTTC.

V is TRBV27 and J is TRBJ1-4; D not certain. This CDR3 is 13 amino acids long. Trimming took 3 bases from V and 8 from J, leaving 10 bases between them. CDR1 and CDR2 from the germline V gene are MNHEY and SMNVEV (reference sequence). CDR3 in DNA: TGTGCCAGCAGTTTCAACGGAGAAGAAAAACTGTTTTTT. Encoded protein: CASSFNGEEKLFF. The variable domain in full, with the rest retrieved from reference TRBV27 and TRBJ1-4, is EAQVTQNPRYLITVTGKKLTVTCSQNMNHEYMSWYRQDPGLGLRQIYYSMNVEVTDKGDVPEGYKVSRKEKRNFPLILESPSPNQTSLYFCASSFNGEEKLFFGSGTQLSVL.

The rearrangement uses TRBV27 and TRBJ2-3; the match to TRBD2 covers 10 bases. V lost 4 bases and J lost 1; bases outside the gene matches: 5. This CDR3 is 16 amino acids long. The germline gives CDR1 MNHEY, CDR2 SMNVEV (reference sequence). CDR3 coding DNA: TGTGCCAGCAGTTCAAATAGCGGGAGGCGCACAGATACGCAGTATTTT. It is translated as CASSSNSGRRTDTQYF.

In this sample, this clone turned up once. The CDR3 is CASSYSWRTSEAFF. The CDR3 bases are TGTGCCAGCAGTTATAGCTGGCGAACGAGTGAAGCTTTCTTT. The chain uses TRBV6-5 and TRBJ1-1; D remains unclear. The CDR3 runs 14 residues. From germline, CDR1 is MNHEY and CDR2 SVGAGI. Trimming left V 3 bases short and J 7 bases short, with 15 bases between.

V is TRBV20-1 and J is TRBJ1-3; D unresolved. The V end was cut by 7 bases, the J end by 3 bases, with 7 bases between. Germline V gene sequence: CDR1 DFQATT, CDR2 SNEGSKA (reference sequence). The CDR3 totals 11 residues. Here the CDR3 DNA reads TGCAGTGTCCAGGTTGGAAACACCATATATTTT. It encodes CSVQVGNTIYF.

The rearrangement uses TRBV18 and TRBJ2-3, with no clear D. V gave up 3 bases and J gave up 2 bases, with 15 bases separating them. In germline, CDR1 is KGHSH, CDR2 LQKENI. This CDR3 comprises 16 residues. Written as DNA, the CDR3 is TGTGCCAGCTCACCTTCCGTCGCGGAGCTCACAGATACGCAGTATTTT. Translation gives CASSPSVAELTDTQYF.

V and J are TRBV10-3 and TRBJ2-3, with 8 bases identical to TRBD2. The CDR3 totals 15 residues. V shed 8 bases, J shed 4 bases, and the junction held 11 bases outside the gene matches. Germline values: CDR1 ENHRY, CDR2 SYGVKD. CDR3: CAISGGESRPDTQYF. CDR3 coding DNA: TGTGCCATCTCGGGGGGGGAGTCTCGTCCAGATACGCAGTATTTT.

The genes are TRBV7-2 and TRBJ2-2; 13 bases are a match to TRBD2. The trim removed 2 bases at V and 1 base at J, leaving 4 bases unmatched. The V gene's germline CDR1 is SGHTA and CDR2 FQGNSA. This CDR3 is 18 amino acids long. The CDR3 DNA reads TGTGCCAGCAGCTTACAGGGACTAGCGGGGCTGAACACCGGGGAGCTGTTTTTT. As protein: CASSLQGLAGLNTGELFF.

This rearrangement joins TRBV27 to TRBJ2-4, with D possibly matching TRBD2 (6 bases). This CDR3 comprises 16 residues. Deletions cut 6 bases from V and 9 bases from J, with 24 bases between. Germline assignment: CDR1 MNHEY and CDR2 SMNVEV (reference sequence). CDR3: CASSLRTRTSGSIQYF. CDR3 in DNA: TGTGCCAGCAGCCTGCGTACTAGGACATCCGGGAGCATTCAGTACTTC.

The J gene is TRBJ1-3, the V gene TRBV5-8, with TRBD1 matching 8 bases. Germline CDR1 SGHTS, CDR2 YDEGEE. J was trimmed by 3 bases and V by 1 base; bases with no gene match: 3. CDR3 size: 15 residues. CDR3 amino acids: CASSLPGGGGNTIYF. In nucleotides, the CDR3 is TGTGCCAGCAGCTTGCCAGGGGGCGGTGGAAACACCATATATTTT.

The CDR3 loop reads CASSPAGQGRGNQPQHF. The CDR3 DNA follows: TGTGCCAGCTCACCAGCGGGACAGGGTCGGGGCAATCAGCCCCAGCATTTT. The V gene is TRBV18, the J gene TRBJ1-5; TRBD1 matches 9 bases. Germline-derived CDR1 and CDR2 are KGHSH and LQKENI. V shed 2 bases and J 2 bases; nucleotides not matched to a gene: 7. CDR3 length: 17 amino acids. Full variable domain (rest looked up from reference TRBV18 and TRBJ1-5): NAGVMQNPRHLVRRRGQEARLRCSPMKGHSHVYWYRQLPEEGLKFMVYLQKENIIDESGMPKERFSAEFPKEGPSILRIQQVVRGDSAAYFCASSPAGQGRGNQPQHFGDGTRLSIL.

The chain carries TRBV11-2 and TRBJ1-1, with no clear D. Germline V gene sequence: CDR1 SGHAT, CDR2 FQNNGV. V was clipped by 5 bases and J by 0 bases, with 7 bases between them. CDR3 length: 13 residues. CDR3 residues: CASSTEVNTEAFF. CDR3 DNA sequence: TGTGCCAGCAGCACGGAGGTGAACACTGAAGCTTTCTTT. The full variable domain, in which reference TRBV11-2 and TRBJ1-1 provide the parts outside the CDR3, is EAGVAQSPRYKIIEKRQSVAFWCNPISGHATLYWYQQILGQGPKLLIQFQNNGVVDDSQLPKDRFSAERLKGVDSTLKIQPAKLEDSAVYLCASSTEVNTEAFFGQGTRLTVV.

The rearrangement uses TRBV5-1 and TRBJ2-3, with TRBD1 as a possible D gene (5 bases). Germline V lookup: CDR1 SGHRS, CDR2 YFSETQ. This CDR3 is 16 amino acids long. V shed 2 bases and J shed 2 bases, with 15 bases lying between them. DNA of the CDR3: TGCGCCAGCAGCTTTGGGCAGGGCCCCAACACAGATACGCAGTATTTT. This encodes CASSFGQGPNTDTQYF.

The chain employs TRBV7-5 and TRBJ1-2; the D call in the table, TRBD1, was not verified against the DNA. TRBV7-5 corresponds to a pseudogene. CDR3 length: 19 residues. As DNA, the CDR3 is TGTGTCAGAAGCTTAGGAGAAAAAAAATGGGACAGGGGGACCCCTGGCTACACCTTC. This gives the protein CVRSLGEKKWDRGTPGYTF.

This sequence joins TRBV7-7 and TRBJ2-2; 7 nucleotides match TRBD1. The CDR3 is made up of 16 amino acids. With 4 bases clipped from V and 6 bases from J, the junction kept 11 bases outside the gene matches. Germline V lookup: CDR1 SSHAT, CDR2 FNYEAQ (reference sequence). The CDR3 nucleotides are TGTGCCAGCAGCTCGGCAACAGGGGTTGTCGCCGGGGAGCTGTTTTTT. It translates to CASSSATGVVAGELFF.

V is TRBV5-1 and J is TRBJ2-2; 11 bases line up with TRBD2. Per germline, CDR1 SGHRS and CDR2 YFSETQ. The CDR3 extends over 15 amino acids. V was pared by 7 bases and J by 7 bases, with 9 bases of the junction left unmatched. Written as DNA, the CDR3 is TGCGCCAGCTGTGAGACTAGCGGGATTGTCGGGGAGCTGTTTTTT. Amino acids: CASCETSGIVGELFF.

The V and J genes are TRBV19 and TRBJ2-1, with D unresolved. Looked up from germline, CDR1 is LNHDA and CDR2 is SQIVND (reference sequence). This CDR3 comprises 13 residues. The V and J ends lost 7 bases and 3 bases respectively, with 10 bases between them. CDR3 DNA sequence: TGTGCCAGTAAGCCCCAAAGCTACAATGAGCAGTTCTTC. This sequence encodes CASKPQSYNEQFF.

The J gene is TRBJ2-1, the V gene TRBV5-6; 11 bases are shared with TRBD2. This CDR3 comprises 19 residues. V lost 0 bases and J lost 6; bases outside the gene matches: 14. CDR1 SGHDT and CDR2 YYEEEE come from the germline V gene. The CDR3 region is CASSLAWPSGRLLRNEQFF. CDR3 bases: TGTGCCAGCAGCTTGGCGTGGCCTAGCGGGAGGTTATTGCGCAATGAGCAGTTCTTC.

The CDR3: CASSQDRQVTTNEKLFF. Here the CDR3 DNA reads TGCGCCAGCAGCCAAGATCGACAGGTTACAACTAATGAAAAACTGTTTTTT. The chain is built from TRBV4-1 and TRBJ1-4, with D possibly TRBD1 on 6 matching bases. From germline, CDR1 is MGHRA and CDR2 YSYEKL. V was clipped by 0 bases and J by 0 bases, with 11 bases between them. CDR3 length equals 17 residues.

This chain joins TRBV6-5 and TRBJ2-7; 7 bases map to TRBD1. V lost 5 bases and J lost 6; bases outside the gene matches: 4. Germline V lookup: CDR1 MNHEY, CDR2 SVGAGI. The CDR3 is 12 residues long. The CDR3 region has the DNA TGTGCCAGCAGTACAGGGGAGCTCGAGCAGTACTTC. It is translated as CASSTGELEQYF.

The J gene is TRBJ2-7, the V gene TRBV11-3; TRBD1 matches 9 bases. Trimming took 2 bases from V and 3 from J; bases not matched to a gene: 5. The CDR3 consists of 15 residues. Germline CDR1 and CDR2: SGHNT and YENEEA. The chain's CDR3 is CASSLSPGQGYEQYF. The CDR3 DNA reads TGTGCCAGCAGCTTATCTCCGGGACAGGGCTACGAGCAGTACTTC.

The V and J genes are TRBV7-2 and TRBJ1-2, with D maybe TRBD1 (5 bases). The V end lost 1 base, the J end lost 5 bases, and 20 bases lay between the germline ends. The CDR3 contains 17 residues. Germline assignment: CDR1 SGHTA and CDR2 FQGNSA. The chain's CDR3 is CASSLDNNRGNEYGYTF. The CDR3 DNA sequence: TGTGCCAGCAGCTTAGATAATAATAGGGGAAATGAATATGGCTACACCTTC.

The table lists this clone with a count of one. The chain carries TRBV2 and TRBJ2-1; D unresolved. Germline values: CDR1 SNHLY, CDR2 FYNNEI. CDR3 size: 15 residues. Trimming took off 4 bases at V and 0 bases at J, with 10 bases between the two ends. The CDR3 coding sequence is TGTGCCAGCAGTGTGTTGGGCGTCTCCTACAATGAGCAGTTCTTC. Translation gives CASSVLGVSYNEQFF.